What follows are 23 T cell receptor beta chains derived from one specimen sequenced in a study of blood T cells in healthy people across ages. The authors ran a second PCR of roughly 6 to 12 cycles using a sample-barcoded 5' primer and a J-beta primer mix. A single record per CDR3 protein comes from TCRdb applying MiXCR to the 5' RACE reads. The table records roughly 1,500,000 distinct CDR3 sequences, around 36% of them present only once. The sample was blood. These receptors all come from a woman in her thirties in good health.

This chain joins TRBV28 and TRBJ2-3, with 7 bases matching TRBD2. The CDR3 extends over 14 amino acids. Germline CDR1 and CDR2: MDHEN and SYDVKM. Unmatched junction bases numbered 6, after V lost 3 bases and J lost 6 bases. The CDR3 sequence: CASSFRGRVDTQYF. The CDR3 nucleotides are TGTGCCAGCAGTTTCCGGGGGAGGGTGGATACGCAGTATTTT.

This clonotype was seen ten or more times. In nucleotides, the CDR3 is TGCGCCAGCAGCTCGGGACAAGGCGAGCAGTACTTC. Protein: CASSSGQGEQYF. This chain links TRBV5-1 with TRBJ2-7; TRBD1 might be the D (6 bases). The CDR3 runs 12 residues. The germline V gene encodes CDR1 SGHRS and CDR2 YFSETQ. Trimming removed 3 bases at V and 6 bases at J, with 10 bases between.

The CDR3 DNA reads as TGTGCCAGCAGCTCCAGGACTAGCGGGACCAGCTCCTACGAGCAGTACTTC. Its protein product is CASSSRTSGTSSYEQYF. V usage is TRBV7-9 and J usage is TRBJ2-7; the match to TRBD2 covers 12 bases. There are 17 residues in the CDR3. V was pared by 4 bases and J by 0 bases, with 7 bases of the junction left unmatched. Germline assignment: CDR1 SEHNR and CDR2 FQNEAQ (reference sequence).

This clonotype was seen just once. V and J are TRBV12-3 or TRBV12-4 and TRBJ1-4, with a weak D call TRBD1 (5 bases). The CDR3 covers 14 residues. The ends were cut back, 6 bases at V and 5 bases at J, with 13 bases in the middle. The CDR3 DNA reads as TGTGCCAGCAGCCCGGCCGGGGGAAATGAAAAACTGTTTTTT. This sequence encodes CASSPAGGNEKLFF.

The genes are TRBV6-6 and TRBJ1-5; D unclear. This CDR3 has 15 residues. Looked up from germline, CDR1 is MNHNY and CDR2 is SVGAGI (reference sequence). The V gene lost 2 bases and the J gene lost 0 bases, with 8 bases spanning the gap. This chain's CDR3 is CASSYEGYSNQPQHF. In DNA, the CDR3 is TGTGCCAGCAGTTACGAGGGTTATAGCAATCAGCCCCAGCATTTT.

Of note for this clonotype: This could be a read error, since a much larger clone is one nucleotide away. This chain links TRBV29-1 with TRBJ2-5; 8 bases line up with TRBD2. Germline lookup yields CDR1 SQVTM and CDR2 ANQGSEA. The length of the CDR3 is 13 residues. CDR3: CSVRTGTRETQDF. The CDR3 nucleotides are TGCAGCGTTCGAACCGGGACTAGAGAGACCCAGGACTTC.

A word on this clonotype: Mismatch with germline at one junction end may stem from a read error. This chain links TRBV6-1 with TRBJ2-3; D not resolved. There are 13 residues in the CDR3. CDR1 and CDR2 from the germline V gene are MNHNS and SASEGT. In DNA, the CDR3 is TGTGCCGGCAGTGTGGTGTTCACAGATACGCAGTATTTT. Translating gives CAGSVVFTDTQYF.

This chain joins TRBV20-1 and TRBJ2-1; TRBD1 matches 8 bases. Germline V gives CDR1 DFQATT, CDR2 SNEGSKA (reference sequence). The CDR3 loop spans 15 amino acids. Trimming took 4 bases from V and 7 from J; bases not matched to a gene: 12. The CDR3 sequence is CSATDPAGGTNEQFF. In DNA form, the CDR3 reads TGCAGTGCTACGGATCCGGCAGGGGGCACGAATGAGCAGTTCTTC.

This clonotype was seen only a few times. The V and J genes are TRBV30 and TRBJ1-6; no firm D call. V gave up 2 bases and J gave up 7 bases, with 9 bases separating them. The germline CDR1 and CDR2 sequences are GTSNPN and SVGIG (reference sequence). The CDR3 length is 13 residues. The chain's CDR3 is CAWSSGRNSPLHF. The CDR3 coding sequence is TGTGCCTGGAGTTCGGGCAGGAATTCACCCCTCCACTTT.

The chain combines TRBV3-1 with TRBJ2-5; either TRBD1 or TRBD2 may supply D (5 bases each). CDR3 length: 16 residues. Germline V gives CDR1 LGHDT, CDR2 YNNKEL (reference sequence). Trimming cost V 2 bases and J 2 bases, with 15 bases left between them. CDR3: CASSQTGRGLQETQYF. In DNA form, the CDR3 reads TGTGCCAGCAGCCAAACGGGTCGGGGCCTTCAAGAGACCCAGTACTTC.

The chain joins TRBV20-1 to TRBJ2-1; D is ambiguous. CDR1 DFQATT and CDR2 SNEGSKA come from the germline V gene (reference sequence). Between the trimmed V and J ends, which lost 6 bases and 0 bases, there was a span of 18 bases. CDR3 size: 16 residues. CDR3 sequence: CSAPRLTASSYNEQFF. DNA for the CDR3: TGCAGTGCGCCAAGACTTACGGCAAGCTCCTACAATGAGCAGTTCTTC.

The chain employs TRBV20-1 and TRBJ2-5; 7 bases are shared with TRBD2. The CDR3 spans 13 residues. Germline CDR1 DFQATT, CDR2 SNEGSKA (reference sequence). Trimming removed 6 bases from V and 5 bases from J; junction bases left unmatched: 9. The DNA for the CDR3 is TGCAGTGCCCCAGGACTAGGCATCGAGACCCAGTACTTC. It translates to CSAPGLGIETQYF.

This clonotype appeared a few times. The rearrangement uses TRBV27 and TRBJ2-1; D perhaps matches TRBD1 (6 bases). The CDR3 spans 12 residues. Per germline, CDR1 MNHEY and CDR2 SMNVEV (reference sequence). V was cut by 10 bases and J by 7 bases, with 14 bases left in between. The CDR3 DNA sequence: TGTGCCACCTCGACAGGCAGGAATGAGCAGTTCTTC. Protein sequence: CATSTGRNEQFF.

The chain joins TRBV3-1 to TRBJ2-3; D uncertain. CDR1 and CDR2 from the germline V gene are LGHDT and YNNKEL (reference sequence). There are 15 residues in the CDR3. Trimming cost V 3 bases and J 4 bases, with 14 bases left between them. CDR3 region: CASSQESPGADTQYF. CDR3 nucleotides: TGTGCCAGCAGCCAGGAGTCACCAGGCGCAGATACGCAGTATTTT.

This clonotype was seen more than once but under ten times. CDR3 amino acids: CSFSGTGFDNEQFF. The DNA of the CDR3 is TGCAGTTTCTCCGGGACAGGGTTCGACAATGAGCAGTTCTTC. V usage is TRBV20-1 and J usage is TRBJ2-1, with TRBD1 identical over 9 bases. V shed 8 bases and J 5 bases; nucleotides not matched to a gene: 10. In germline, CDR1 is DFQATT, CDR2 SNEGSKA (reference sequence). The CDR3 consists of 14 residues.

For the CDR3, the DNA is TGTGCCAGCAGCCCGGACAACAATGAGCAGTTCTTC. The encoded protein is CASSPDNNEQFF. V and J are TRBV6-1 and TRBJ2-1, with D possibly matching TRBD1 (5 bases). Trimming took off 6 bases at V and 5 bases at J, with 8 bases between the two ends. Germline V gene data show CDR1 as MNHNS and CDR2 as SASEGT. The CDR3 covers 12 residues.

The V gene is TRBV5-1, the J gene TRBJ2-3; TRBD2 matches at 8 bases. Trimming took 0 bases from V and 6 from J; bases not matched to a gene: 9. The CDR3 totals 16 residues. From germline, CDR1 is SGHRS and CDR2 YFSETQ. The CDR3 bases are TGCGCCAGCAGCTTGGCTAACGGGAGGGCATCGGATACGCAGTATTTT. Translation gives CASSLANGRASDTQYF.

The J gene is TRBJ1-1, the V gene TRBV7-9, with D possibly matching TRBD1 (5 bases). There are 12 residues in the CDR3. Germline V lookup: CDR1 SEHNR, CDR2 FQNEAQ (reference sequence). Trimming cost V 5 bases and J 9 bases, with 13 bases left between them. The CDR3 protein is CASSIDRGKAFF. In DNA form, the CDR3 reads TGTGCCAGCAGCATCGATCGGGGGAAAGCTTTCTTT. Full variable domain (outside the CDR3, taken from reference TRBV7-9 and TRBJ1-1): DTGVSQNPRHKITKRGQNVTFRCDPISEHNRLYWYRQTLGQGPEFLTYFQNEAQLEKSRLLSDRFSAERPKGSFSTLEIQRTEQGDSAMYLCASSIDRGKAFFGQGTRLTVV.

This chain joins TRBV14 and TRBJ2-1; a possible D gene is TRBD1 (6 bases). Germline lookup yields CDR1 SGHDN and CDR2 FVKESK. This CDR3 has 16 amino acids. V lost 5 bases, J lost 8 bases, and 22 bases lay in between. The CDR3 DNA reads TGTGCCAGCAGCTATATCGGACAGACCAACAAGGATGAGCAGTTCTTC. This translates into CASSYIGQTNKDEQFF.

This clonotype was counted once. The chain has TRBV5-1 and TRBJ2-3; D gene uncertain. Germline V gene data show CDR1 as SGHRS and CDR2 as YFSETQ. V lost 4 bases to trimming and J lost 5 bases, with 14 bases between them. CDR3 length: 14 residues. The CDR3 coding sequence is TGCGCCAGCAGCCCAGAGGATGGGGTAGATACGCAGTATTTT. It yields the protein CASSPEDGVDTQYF.

The chain carries TRBV6-1 and TRBJ2-5; no clear D gene. Between the trimmed V and J ends, which lost 6 bases and 4 bases, there was a span of 12 bases. The CDR3 loop spans 13 amino acids. Germline CDR1 and CDR2: MNHNS and SASEGT. The CDR3 reads CASSRFSGETQYF. For the CDR3, the DNA is TGTGCCAGCAGCAGGTTCAGTGGAGAGACCCAGTACTTC.

Remarks on this clonotype: The junction departs from germline at one end; a sequencing error may be responsible. V usage is TRBV12-3 or TRBV12-4 and J usage is TRBJ2-1, with no clear D. The CDR3 runs 11 residues. CDR3 amino acids: CASGIGPERFF. The CDR3 bases are TGTGCCAGCGGAATCGGGCCTGAGCGGTTCTTC.

Many counts were recorded for this clonotype. This sequence joins TRBV12-3 or TRBV12-4 and TRBJ2-1, with D hard to call. This CDR3 is 11 amino acids long. With 3 bases removed from V and 9 bases from J, the gap between germline ends came to 6 bases. CDR3: CASSFGIEQFF. CDR3 bases: TGTGCCAGCAGTTTTGGCATTGAGCAGTTCTTC.